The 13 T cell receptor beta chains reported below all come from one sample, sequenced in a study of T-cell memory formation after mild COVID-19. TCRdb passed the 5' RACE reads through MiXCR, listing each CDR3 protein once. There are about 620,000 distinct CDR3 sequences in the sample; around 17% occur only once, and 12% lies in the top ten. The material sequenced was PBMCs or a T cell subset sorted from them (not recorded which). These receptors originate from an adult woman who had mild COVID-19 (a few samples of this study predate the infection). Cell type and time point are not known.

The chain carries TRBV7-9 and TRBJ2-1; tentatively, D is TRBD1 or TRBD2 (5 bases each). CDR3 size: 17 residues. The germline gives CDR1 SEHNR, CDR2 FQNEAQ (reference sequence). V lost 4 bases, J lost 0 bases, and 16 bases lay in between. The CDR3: CASSSELGVGSYNEQFF. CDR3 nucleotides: TGTGCCAGCAGCTCCGAACTAGGGGTAGGCTCCTACAATGAGCAGTTCTTC.

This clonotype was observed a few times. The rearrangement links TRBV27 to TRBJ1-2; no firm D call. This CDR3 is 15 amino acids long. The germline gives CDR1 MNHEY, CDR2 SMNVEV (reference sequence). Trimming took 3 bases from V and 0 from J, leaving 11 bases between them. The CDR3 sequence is CASSFGVRSNYGYTF. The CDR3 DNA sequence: TGTGCCAGCAGTTTTGGGGTCAGGTCTAACTATGGCTACACCTTC.

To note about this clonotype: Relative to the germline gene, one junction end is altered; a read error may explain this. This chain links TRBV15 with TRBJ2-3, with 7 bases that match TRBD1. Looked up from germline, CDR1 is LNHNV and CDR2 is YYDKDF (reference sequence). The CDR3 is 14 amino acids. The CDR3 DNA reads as TGTGCCACCAGCAGAGATGTGGGGACAGATACGCAGTGTTTT. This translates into CATSRDVGTDTQCF.

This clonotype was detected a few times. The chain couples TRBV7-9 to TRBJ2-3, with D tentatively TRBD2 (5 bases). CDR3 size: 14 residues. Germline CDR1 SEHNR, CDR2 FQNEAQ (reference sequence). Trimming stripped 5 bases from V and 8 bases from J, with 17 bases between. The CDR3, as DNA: TGTGCCAGCAGCCGGGATCCCGAGGAAGGTACGCAGTATTTT. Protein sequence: CASSRDPEEGTQYF.

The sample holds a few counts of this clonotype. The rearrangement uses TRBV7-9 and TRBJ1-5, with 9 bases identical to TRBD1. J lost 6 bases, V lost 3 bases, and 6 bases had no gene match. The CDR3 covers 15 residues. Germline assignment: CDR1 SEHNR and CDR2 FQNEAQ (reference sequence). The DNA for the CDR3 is TGTGCCAGCAGCTTCACAGGGGGCGAGGGTCAGCCCCAGCATTTT. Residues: CASSFTGGEGQPQHF.

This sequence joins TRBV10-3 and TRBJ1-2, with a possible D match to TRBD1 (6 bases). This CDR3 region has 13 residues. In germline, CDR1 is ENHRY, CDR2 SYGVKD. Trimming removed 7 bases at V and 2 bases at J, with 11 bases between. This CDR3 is CAITGTPNYGYTF. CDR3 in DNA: TGTGCCATCACCGGGACACCCAACTATGGCTACACCTTC.

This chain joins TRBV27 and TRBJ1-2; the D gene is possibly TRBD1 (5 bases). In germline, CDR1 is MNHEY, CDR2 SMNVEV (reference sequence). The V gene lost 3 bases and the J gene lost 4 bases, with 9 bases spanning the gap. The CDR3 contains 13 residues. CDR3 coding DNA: TGTGCCAGCAGTTTCGGGGGGACCTATGGCTACACCTTC. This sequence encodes CASSFGGTYGYTF.

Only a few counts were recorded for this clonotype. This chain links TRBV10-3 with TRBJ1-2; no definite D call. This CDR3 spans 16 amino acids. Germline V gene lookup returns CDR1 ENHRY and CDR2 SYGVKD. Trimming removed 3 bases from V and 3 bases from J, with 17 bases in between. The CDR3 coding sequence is TGTGCCATCAGTGAACCGGGCATCCCGAGTTACTATGGCTACACCTTC. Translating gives CAISEPGIPSYYGYTF.

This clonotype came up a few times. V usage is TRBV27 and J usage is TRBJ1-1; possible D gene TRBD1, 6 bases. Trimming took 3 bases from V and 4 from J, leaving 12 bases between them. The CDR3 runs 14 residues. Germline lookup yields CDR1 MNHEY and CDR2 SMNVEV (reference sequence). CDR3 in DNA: TGTGCCAGCAGTTTTGGGGGGGCGCCCACTGAAGCTTTCTTT. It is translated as CASSFGGAPTEAFF.

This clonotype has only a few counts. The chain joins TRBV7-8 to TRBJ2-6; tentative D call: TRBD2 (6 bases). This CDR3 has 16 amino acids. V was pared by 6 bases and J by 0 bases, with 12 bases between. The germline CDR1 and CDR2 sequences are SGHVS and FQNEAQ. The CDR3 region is CASRRGVASGANVLTF. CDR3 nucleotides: TGTGCCAGCAGGCGGGGTGTGGCCTCTGGGGCCAACGTCCTGACTTTC.

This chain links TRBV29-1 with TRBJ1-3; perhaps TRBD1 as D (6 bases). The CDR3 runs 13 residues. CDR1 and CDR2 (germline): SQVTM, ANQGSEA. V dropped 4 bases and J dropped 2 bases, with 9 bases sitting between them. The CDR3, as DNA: TGCAGCGTTGTCACAGGGACTGGAAACACCATATATTTT. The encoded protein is CSVVTGTGNTIYF.

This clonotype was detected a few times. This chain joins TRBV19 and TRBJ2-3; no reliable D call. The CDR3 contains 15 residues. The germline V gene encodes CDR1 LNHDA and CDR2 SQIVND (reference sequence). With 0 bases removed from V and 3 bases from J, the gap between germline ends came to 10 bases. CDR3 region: CASSIDVRATDTQYF. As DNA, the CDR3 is TGTGCCAGTAGTATAGATGTAAGGGCTACAGATACGCAGTATTTT.

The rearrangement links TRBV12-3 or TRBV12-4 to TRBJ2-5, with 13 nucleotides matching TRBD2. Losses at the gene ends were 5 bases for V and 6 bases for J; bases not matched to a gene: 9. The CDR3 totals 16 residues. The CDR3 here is CASSNSRTSGSKTQYF. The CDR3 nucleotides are TGTGCCAGCAGTAACTCCCGGACTAGCGGGAGTAAGACCCAGTACTTC.